This record covers a single TCR beta chain. Its antigen specificity is not known. Base quality data are lacking; no much larger clone is found one base away. Thawed unstimulated PBMCs were stained for CD3, CD4 and CD8 and FACS-sorted into CD3+CD4+ and CD3+CD8+ populations. All 8 studied subjects were randomized to withdrawal of immunosuppression. Genomic DNA was isolated with the Qiagen DNeasy Blood and Tissue Kit. The CDR3 holds 12 amino acids from the cysteine to the phenylalanine. Solely the CDR3 DNA is kept, with 36 bases framed from the first base. In the germline V gene (reference sequence), CDR1 corresponds to MNHEY and CDR2 to SMNVEV. At the junction V is shortened by 2 bases and J by 5 bases, with 4 bases in between. High-throughput TCRbeta CDR3 sequencing of frozen genomic DNA was performed by immunoSEQ, with PCR amplification, mapping, bias correction and internal controls included. The authors' analysis ran thus. Productive rearrangements were kept, and unique TCRbeta sequences were defined by CDR3 nucleotide sequence plus V and J gene. Donor-reactive sequences required at least 5-fold expansion in CFSE-low cells versus unstimulated pre-transplant cells and at least 0.01% frequency. To ensure at least 90% detection power, minimum frequency thresholds were set for each subject based on that subject's lowest-template unstimulated sample. Jensen-Shannon divergence between the top 1000 TCRbeta sequences after and before transplant was used to measure repertoire turnover. Changes in detection of donor-reactive sequences were assessed with two-sided Fisher's exact tests. This is the immuneACCESS table as TCRdb keeps it, with only in-frame sequences that have V and J called. A part of the clones is gone; compared with another copy, unresolved V genes explain less than half, and the rest is unexplained. V and J calls and clone size are given by that table; D and trimming were obtained from the DNA. A total of tens of thousands of clones appear in this sample, more than 90% of them only once. 25% to 30% of the sample belongs to the ten largest clones.

The sample originates from a study of T cell clones after liver transplantation (dated by TCRdb to about 2019). Concerning the study at large: Samples were obtained from ITN030ST, a randomized trial in which withdrawal of immunosuppression was attempted within 2 years of liver transplantation. A cohort of 8 liver transplant recipients was studied, of whom 3 were classified as tolerant and 5 as non-tolerant. Third party-reactive TCRbeta sequences from pre-transplant MLRs were also identified as an antigen-independent comparator for donor-reactive sequences. Tolerance was defined as complete immunosuppression withdrawal for at least one year with no rise in liver enzymes beyond twice the upper limit of normal. Blood samples were collected pre-transplant, pre-randomization before withdrawal, and post-randomization after either full withdrawal or failed withdrawal. Subjects received no induction therapy and standard immunosuppression until randomization at 12-24 months post-transplant. Donor-reactive T cell clones were identified using TCRbeta sequencing after a pre-transplant mixed lymphocyte reaction and were then followed in post-transplant blood. Three of the eight recipients were HCV-positive; the others were transplanted for non-autoimmune, non-viral indications.

Results and caveats for the whole study, not just this receptor: The conclusions were preliminary, being limited by small, heterogeneous patient numbers and by non-standardized post-transplant time points. Circulating donor-reactive CD4 TCRbeta sequences fell significantly post-transplant in most of the 8 subjects, irrespective of tolerance or HCV status. In a couple of subjects, low numbers of available donor cells limited the measurable donor-reactive repertoire. The decline in donor-reactive sequences exceeded the decline in third party-reactive sequences, suggesting partial antigen-specific deletion that was unrelated to withdrawal success. Because allograft tissue specimens were not available, migration of donor-reactive T cells into the graft, rather than deletion, may have occurred. After accounting for repertoire turnover, donor-reactive detection was significantly reduced in 7 of 8 subjects for CD4 and 8 of 8 for CD8.

Source: CD8+ T cells from blood, taken 12 months after liver transplant. The sequence is built from TRBV27 and TRBJ1-5, with the identity of the D gene unclear. The clonotype was recovered from a human patient who received a liver transplant. Some T cells present after a transplant may be cells of the graft donor. DNA sequence: TGTGCCAGCAGTTTAAGTCATCAGCCCCAGCATTTT. It is translated as CASSLSHQPQHF.